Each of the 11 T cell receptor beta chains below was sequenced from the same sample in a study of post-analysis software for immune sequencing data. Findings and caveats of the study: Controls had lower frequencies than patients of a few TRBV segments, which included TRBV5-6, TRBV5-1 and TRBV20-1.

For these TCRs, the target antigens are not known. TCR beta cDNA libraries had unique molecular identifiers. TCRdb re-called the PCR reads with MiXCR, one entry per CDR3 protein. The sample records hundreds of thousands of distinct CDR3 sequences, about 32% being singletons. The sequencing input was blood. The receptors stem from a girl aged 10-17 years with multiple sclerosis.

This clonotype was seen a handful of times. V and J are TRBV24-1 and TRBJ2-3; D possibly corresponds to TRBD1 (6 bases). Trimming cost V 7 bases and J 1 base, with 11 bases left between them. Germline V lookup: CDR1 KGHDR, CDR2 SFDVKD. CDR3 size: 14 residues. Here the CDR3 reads CATRSAGGTDTQYF. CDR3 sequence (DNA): TGTGCCACCAGGAGCGCAGGGGGCACAGATACGCAGTATTTT.

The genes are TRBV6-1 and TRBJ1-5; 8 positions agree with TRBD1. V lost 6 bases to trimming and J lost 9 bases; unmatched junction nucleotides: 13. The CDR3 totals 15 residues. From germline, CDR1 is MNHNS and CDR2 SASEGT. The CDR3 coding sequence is TGTGCCAGCAGCACGACCGGGACAGGAGTTTTGCCCCAGCATTTT. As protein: CASSTTGTGVLPQHF.

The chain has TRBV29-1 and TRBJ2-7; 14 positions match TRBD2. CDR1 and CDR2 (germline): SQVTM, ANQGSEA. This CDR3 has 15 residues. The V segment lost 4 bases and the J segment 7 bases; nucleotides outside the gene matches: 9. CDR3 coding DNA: TGCAGCGTTGGGGGACTAGCGGGAGATCGTCGAGAGCAGTACTTC. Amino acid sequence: CSVGGLAGDRREQYF.

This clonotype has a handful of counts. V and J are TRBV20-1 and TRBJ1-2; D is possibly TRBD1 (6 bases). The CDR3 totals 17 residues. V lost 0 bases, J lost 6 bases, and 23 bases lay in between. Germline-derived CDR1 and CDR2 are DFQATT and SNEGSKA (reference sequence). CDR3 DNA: TGCAGTGCTAGAGACCCCCGTGGTTGGGGGCTGGGTCATGGCTACACCTTC. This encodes CSARDPRGWGLGHGYTF.

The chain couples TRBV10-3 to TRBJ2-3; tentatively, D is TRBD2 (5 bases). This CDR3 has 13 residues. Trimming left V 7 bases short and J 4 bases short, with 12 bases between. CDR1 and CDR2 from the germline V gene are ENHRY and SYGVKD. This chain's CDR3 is CAITGNPADTQYF. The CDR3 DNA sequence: TGTGCCATCACGGGGAACCCCGCAGATACGCAGTATTTT.

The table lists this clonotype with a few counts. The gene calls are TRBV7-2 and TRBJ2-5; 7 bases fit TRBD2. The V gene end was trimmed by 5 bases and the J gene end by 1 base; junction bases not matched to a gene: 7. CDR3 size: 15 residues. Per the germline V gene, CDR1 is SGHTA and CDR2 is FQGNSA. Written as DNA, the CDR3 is TGTGCCAGCAGCCCCTTGGCGGGAGTCCAAGAGACCCAGTACTTC. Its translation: CASSPLAGVQETQYF.

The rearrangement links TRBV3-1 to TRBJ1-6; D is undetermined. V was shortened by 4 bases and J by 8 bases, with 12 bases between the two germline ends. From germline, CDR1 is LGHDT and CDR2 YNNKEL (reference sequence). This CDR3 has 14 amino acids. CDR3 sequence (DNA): TGTGCCAGCAGCCCTCTTCGGACGGATTCACCCCTCCACTTT. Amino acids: CASSPLRTDSPLHF. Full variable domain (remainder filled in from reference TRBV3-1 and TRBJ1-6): DTAVSQTPKYLVTQMGNDKSIKCEQNLGHDTMYWYKQDSKKFLKIMFSYNNKELIINETVPNRFSPKSPDKAHLNLHINSLELGDSAVYFCASSPLRTDSPLHFGNGTRLTVT.

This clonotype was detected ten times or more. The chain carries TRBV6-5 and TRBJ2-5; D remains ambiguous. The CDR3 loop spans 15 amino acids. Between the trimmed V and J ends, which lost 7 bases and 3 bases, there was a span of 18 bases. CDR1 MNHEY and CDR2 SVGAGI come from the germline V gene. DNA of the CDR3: TGTGCCAGCACCAATTTGGATGGCTGGGAAGAGACCCAGTACTTC. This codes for CASTNLDGWEETQYF.

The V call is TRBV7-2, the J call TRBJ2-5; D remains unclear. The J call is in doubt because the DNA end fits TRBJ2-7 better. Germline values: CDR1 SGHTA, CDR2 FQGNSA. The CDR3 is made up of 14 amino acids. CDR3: CASSLDPLAHEQYF. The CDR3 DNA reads TGTGCCAGCAGCTTAGATCCCTTGGCCCACGAGCAGTACTTC.

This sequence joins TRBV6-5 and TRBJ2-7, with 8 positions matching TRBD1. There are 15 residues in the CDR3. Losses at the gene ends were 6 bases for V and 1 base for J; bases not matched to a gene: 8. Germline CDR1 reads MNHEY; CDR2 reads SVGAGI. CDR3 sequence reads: CASSLDRGWSYEQYF. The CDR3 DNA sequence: TGTGCCAGCAGCCTAGACAGGGGTTGGTCCTACGAGCAGTACTTC.

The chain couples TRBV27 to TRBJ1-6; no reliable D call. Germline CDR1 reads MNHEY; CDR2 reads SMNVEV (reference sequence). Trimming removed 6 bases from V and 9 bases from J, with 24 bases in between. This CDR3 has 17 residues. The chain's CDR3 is CASSPSPAPEGSSPLHF. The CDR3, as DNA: TGTGCCAGCAGCCCCTCCCCGGCCCCCGAAGGTAGTTCACCCCTCCACTTT.